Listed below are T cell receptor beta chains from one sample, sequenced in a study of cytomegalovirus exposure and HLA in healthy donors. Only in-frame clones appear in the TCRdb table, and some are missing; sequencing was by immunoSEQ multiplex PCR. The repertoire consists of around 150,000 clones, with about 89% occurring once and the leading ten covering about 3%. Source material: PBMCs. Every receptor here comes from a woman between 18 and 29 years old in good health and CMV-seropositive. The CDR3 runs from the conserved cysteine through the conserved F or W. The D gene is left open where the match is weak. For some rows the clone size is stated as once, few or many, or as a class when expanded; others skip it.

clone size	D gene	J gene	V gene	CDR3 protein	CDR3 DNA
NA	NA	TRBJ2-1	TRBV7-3	CASSEEPGTFDEQFF	TGTGCCAGCAGCGAAGAACCTGGGACTTTCGATGAGCAGTTCTTC
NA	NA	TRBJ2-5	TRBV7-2	CASSLPEQETQYF	TGTGCCAGCAGCTTACCCGAGCAAGAGACCCAGTACTTC
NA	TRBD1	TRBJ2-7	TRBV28	CATHKTGYEQYF	TGTGCCACTCACAAGACAGGGTACGAGCAGTACTTC
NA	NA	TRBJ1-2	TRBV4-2	CASSQDPFFLGYTF	TGTGCCAGCAGCCAAGATCCCTTTTTTTTGGGCTACACCTTC
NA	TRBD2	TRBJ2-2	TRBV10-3	CAISERLAGGTGELFF	TGTGCCATCAGTGAGCGACTAGCGGGGGGGACCGGGGAGCTGTTTTTT
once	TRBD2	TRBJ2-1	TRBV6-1	CASSDKGLAGDKLSYNEQFF	TGTGCCAGCAGTGATAAAGGACTAGCGGGAGACAAGCTCTCCTACAATGAGCAGTTCTTC
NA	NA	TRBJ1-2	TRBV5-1	CASSLGTEGYGYTF	TGCGCCAGCAGCTTGGGGACAGAAGGCTATGGCTACACCTTC
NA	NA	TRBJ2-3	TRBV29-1	CSADSTDTQYF	TGCAGCGCGGACTCCACAGATACGCAGTATTTT
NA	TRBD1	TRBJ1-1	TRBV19	CASSRPGQGEAFF	TGTGCCAGTAGTCGCCCGGGACAGGGAGAAGCTTTCTTT
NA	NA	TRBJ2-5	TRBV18	CASSPPTGKETQYF	TGTGCCAGCTCACCACCAACGGGGAAAGAGACCCAGTACTTC
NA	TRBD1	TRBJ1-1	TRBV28	CASSLFDRGPMNTEAFF	TGTGCCAGCAGTTTATTCGACAGGGGCCCTATGAACACTGAAGCTTTCTTT
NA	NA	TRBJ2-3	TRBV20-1	CSFARGDTQYF	TGCAGTTTTGCGCGGGGAGATACGCAGTATTTT
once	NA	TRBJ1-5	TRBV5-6	CASSLAASWGEPQHF	TGTGCCAGCAGCTTGGCGGCTAGCTGGGGTGAACCCCAGCATTTT
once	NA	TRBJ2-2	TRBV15	CATSPEGGTGELFF	TGTGCCACCAGCCCGGAGGGTGGAACCGGGGAGCTGTTTTTT
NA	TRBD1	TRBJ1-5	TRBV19	CASSFGQDYSNQPQHF	TGTGCCAGTAGTTTCGGACAGGATTATAGCAATCAGCCCCAGCATTTT
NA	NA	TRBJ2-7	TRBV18	CASSPGQGTYEQYF	TGTGCCAGCTCACCAGGGCAGGGTACCTACGAGCAGTACTTC
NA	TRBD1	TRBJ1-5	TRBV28	CASSLSQGQGTQPQHF	TGTGCCAGCAGTTTGTCCCAGGGACAGGGGACTCAGCCCCAGCATTTT
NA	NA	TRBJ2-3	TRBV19	CASNQGRGSDTQYF	TGTGCCAGTAATCAGGGGCGAGGGTCGGATACGCAGTATTTT
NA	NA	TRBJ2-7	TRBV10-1	CASSIRQVGEQYF	TGCGCCAGCAGCATACGACAGGTGGGGGAGCAGTACTTC
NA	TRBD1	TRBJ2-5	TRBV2	CASRGYRGPQETQYF	TGTGCCAGCAGGGGCTACAGGGGGCCTCAAGAGACCCAGTACTTC
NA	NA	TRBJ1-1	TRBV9	CASSPWGPNTEAFF	TGTGCCAGCAGCCCATGGGGGCCGAACACTGAAGCTTTCTTT
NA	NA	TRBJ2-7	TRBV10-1	CASSVDRLFYEQYF	TGCGCCAGCAGTGTAGACAGGCTCTTCTACGAGCAGTACTTC
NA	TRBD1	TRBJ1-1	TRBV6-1	CASRDRAGMGAFF	TGTGCCAGCAGGGACAGGGCCGGTATGGGAGCTTTCTTT
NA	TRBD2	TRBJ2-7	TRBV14	CASSQGLAGVPRDEQYF	TGTGCCAGCAGCCAGGGACTAGCGGGAGTCCCACGCGACGAGCAGTACTTC
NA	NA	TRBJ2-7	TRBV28	CASSWAHEQYF	TGTGCCAGCAGTTGGGCTCACGAGCAGTACTTC
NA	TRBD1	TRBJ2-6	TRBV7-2	CASSLRDRDSGANVLTF	TGTGCCAGCAGCTTAAGGGACAGGGACTCTGGGGCCAACGTCCTGACTTTC
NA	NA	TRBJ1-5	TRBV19	CASKNVGMMVQPQHF	TGTGCCAGTAAGAACGTCGGTATGATGGTTCAGCCCCAGCATTTT
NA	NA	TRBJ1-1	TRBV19	CASSIRDTEAFF	TGTGCCAGTAGCATTCGGGACACTGAAGCTTTCTTT